The entry that follows covers one TCR beta chain sequence. The table lists this clonotype with many counts. This receptor's antigen is unknown. No base quality information exists; no much larger clone differs at one position. CDR1 and CDR2, looked up from the germline V gene, are SGHTA and FQGNSA. The CDR3 spans 23 residues, from the cysteine through the phenylalanine. Solely the CDR3 DNA is kept, with 69 bases framed from the first base. V ends up 1 base short and J 4 bases short, with an unmatched junction base count of 26. The study was a case-control design nested within a healthcare worker cohort in London, UK, with weekly nasopharyngeal swab PCR tests and blood sampling. Healthcare workers were recruited between 23 and 31 March 2020, during the week of the UK lockdown, and were followed weekly for up to about 15 weeks. The entry originates in a study of early T cells in non-severe SARS-CoV-2 infection (dated by TCRdb to about 2021). Study-wide context: Because TCR sequencing relied on bulk RNA taken from unsorted whole blood, pairing of alpha and beta chains was not possible. Beyond this particular receptor, the publication reports: VDJdb matching was skewed toward anti-spike CD8 responses, so virus-specific expansions were likely underestimated and private and CD4 specificities were missed.

Library preparation used 5' RACE. The instrument given in TCRdb is NextSeq 500. In the TCR library protocol, unique molecular identifiers were attached to individual cDNA molecules to correct for PCR bias and sequencing error. Both TCR alpha and beta chains were sequenced, and tight co-correlation was observed between alpha and beta sequence abundances in each sample. The original methods were these. Decombinator V4 was used to annotate the V gene, J gene and CDR3 of the TCR sequences. Expanded TCRs were defined as changing significantly between any two time points under a Poisson model with p below 0.0001. TCR abundances were normalised to the total number of TCRs sequenced per sample and expressed as counts per million. MAIT TCRs were defined by TRAV1-2 paired with TRAJ12, TRAJ20 or TRAJ33, and iNKT TCRs by TRAV10 paired with TRAJ18. VDJdb, accessed 1 November 2021, was searched for CMV, EBV and SARS-CoV-2 annotated TCRs, with TCRs annotated for multiple antigens excluded. TCRdb took the public reads, trimmed them with fastp at Q25, ran MiXCR for clone calling and kept in-frame beta chains. Rows with one shared CDR3 protein collapse into an entry with the most common genes and DNA. The V and J calls were not made by the authors but by TCRdb's processing. The sample yields some 77,000 distinct CDR3 sequences; around 8.7% were counted once. Approximately 5% of the sample rests with the top ten.

This receptor was identified in an adult who was a healthcare worker with PCR-confirmed SARS-CoV-2 infection or an uninfected control (not recorded which). The chain employs TRBV7-2 and TRBJ2-1; 9 junctional bases match TRBD2. Sequenced: whole blood. The CDR3 loop reads CASSLDRPLAGTFLGGVYNEQFF. The DNA sequence is given as TGTGCCAGCAGCTTAGATAGGCCACTAGCGGGTACATTCCTGGGGGGGGTGTACAATGAGCAGTTCTTC.